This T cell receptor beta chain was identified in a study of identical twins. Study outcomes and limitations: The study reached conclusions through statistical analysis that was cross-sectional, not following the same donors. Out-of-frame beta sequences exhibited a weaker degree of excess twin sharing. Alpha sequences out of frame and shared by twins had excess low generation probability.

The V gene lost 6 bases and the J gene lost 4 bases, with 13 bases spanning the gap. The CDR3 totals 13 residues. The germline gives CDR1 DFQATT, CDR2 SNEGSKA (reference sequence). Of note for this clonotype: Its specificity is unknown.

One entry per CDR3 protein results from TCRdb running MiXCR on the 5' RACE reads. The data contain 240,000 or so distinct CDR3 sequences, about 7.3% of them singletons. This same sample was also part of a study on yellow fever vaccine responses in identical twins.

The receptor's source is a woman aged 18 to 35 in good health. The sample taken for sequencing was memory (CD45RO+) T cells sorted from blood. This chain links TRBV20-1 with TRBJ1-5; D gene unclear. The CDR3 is CSAPGQQNQPQHF. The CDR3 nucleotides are TGCAGTGCGCCTGGGCAGCAGAATCAGCCCCAGCATTTT.